This TCR beta chain was documented in a study of T-cell memory formation after mild COVID-19 (dated by TCRdb to 2020 to 2023). The study in broad terms: TCR sequence clusters from the two donors were found to be largely donor specific. Two young, previously healthy adult volunteers made up the cohort, one male and one female. Longitudinal TCRalpha and TCRbeta repertoire sequencing tracked T-cell clones expanding and contracting after mild COVID-19 in two donors.

Notes on this clonotype: Its antigen has not been determined. No quality values exist for individual bases; no much larger clone is one base distant.

Sequencer: Illumina NovaSeq 6000. cDNA libraries for TCRalpha and TCRbeta were prepared by 5'RACE using constant-segment primers, with sample barcodes and unique molecular identifiers added. Trizol reagent was used to extract RNA from every sample. Libraries were amplified in two PCR steps, with a second sample barcode and Illumina TruSeq adapters added in the second step. Libraries were sequenced on an Illumina NovaSeq with 2 x 150 bp paired-end reads. The authors' analysis ran thus. The reads were demultiplexed and collapsed into UMI-guided consensus sequences using migec v1.2.7. With mixcr v2.1.11, UMI consensuses were aligned to TRA and TRB V and J templates and assembled into clonotypes. Clonotypes were classified as expanded or contracted when called significant by both edgeR and NoisET, with noise models trained on biological replicates. For edgeR calls, a false discovery rate-adjusted p below 0.01 and a log2 fold-change threshold of 1 were applied. As an exploratory analysis of dynamics, max-normalized trajectories of the 1000 most abundant clonotypes were examined by PCA with hierarchical clustering. Separately sequenced CD4+ and CD8+ repertoires were used to assign a CD4 or CD8 phenotype to each responding clone. The public sequencing data were trimmed at Q25 with fastp and processed into clonotypes with MiXCR by TCRdb, which kept only in-frame beta chains. CDR3 protein sequences are deduplicated, and each keeps its most common genes and DNA. The V and J calls here are based on TCRdb, not the publication. The sample table holds 380,000 or so distinct CDR3 sequences, of which roughly an eighth were seen once. About 20% of the sample rests with the top ten.

PBMCs were isolated by Ficoll-Paque density gradient centrifugation. Results the study describes overall, beyond this receptor: Clones that contracted from day 15 to 85 showed balanced CD4/CD8 phenotypes, whereas a second wave of clones that expanded from day 15 to 37 leaned towards CD4+. Contracting CD4+ clones were located mainly in the CM and EM memory subsets, whereas CD8+ clones were found to be enriched in EMRA. Some responding clones were found in pre-infection memory, which suggests that pre-existing cross-reactive memory T cells took part in the SARS-CoV-2 response. The study covered only two mild cases, and larger cohorts including severe cases with pre-infection samples were considered necessary. SARS-CoV-2 specificity was not confirmed for the second-wave clones peaking on day 37.

CDR1 GTSNPN and CDR2 SVGIG are derived from the germline V gene (reference sequence). From cysteine to phenylalanine, the CDR3 is 15 amino acids long. Kept here is only the CDR3 DNA, which spans 45 bases and is read in frame from base 1. Relative to germline, V is missing 5 bases and J is missing 5 bases, with 11 bases of the junction outside any gene match. The sequenced sample consisted of PBMCs or a T cell subset sorted from them (not recorded which). The origin of this receptor is a man in his late teens or twenties who had mild COVID-19 (a few samples of this study predate the infection). The sample titles of this study are shuffled in the database, so cell type and time point are left out; the donor was told from shared clones. The rearranged segments are TRBV30 and TRBJ1-2; 10 bases in the middle match TRBD1. CDR3 loop: CAWLPYWDRGYGYTF. The DNA sequence is given as TGTGCCTGGCTACCTTATTGGGACAGGGGATATGGCTACACCTTC.